Each of the 32 T cell receptor beta chains below was sequenced from the same sample in a study of spatial heterogeneity in lung cancer. Each CDR3 protein gets one entry after TCRdb re-called the 5' RACE reads with MiXCR. The profile shows 8,500 to 14,000 distinct CDR3 sequences, approximately 3.8% of them singletons. Time point defined: sample taken at primary tumor resection. Whole RNA from tumor, nontumor lung or frozen PBMC was sequenced unsorted. Here the sequenced sample was normal lung tissue next to the tumor, taken at surgery. These receptors were collected from a male donor with early-stage non-small cell lung cancer.

This clonotype occurred many times. This chain joins TRBV7-8 and TRBJ2-2, with 7 bases identical to TRBD2. Germline assignment: CDR1 SGHVS and CDR2 FQNEAQ. CDR3 length equals 16 residues. Trimming at V came to 3 bases and at J to 2 bases, leaving 6 bases not matched to a gene. The CDR3 DNA is TGTGCCAGCAGCTTCCAGGGACTACCCAACACCGGGGAGCTGTTTTTT. This gives the protein CASSFQGLPNTGELFF.

The sample holds many counts of this clonotype. The V call is TRBV13, the J call TRBJ1-1, with D hard to call. Germline CDR1 is PRHDT and CDR2 is FYEKMQ (reference sequence). The V end was cut by 3 bases, the J end by 2 bases, with 10 bases between. The CDR3 consists of 14 residues. This CDR3 is CASSLGSANTEAFF. In DNA, the CDR3 is TGTGCCAGCAGCTTGGGATCGGCAAACACTGAAGCTTTCTTT.

This clonotype has just a few counts. This chain links TRBV20-1 with TRBJ1-1, with a tentative D call TRBD1 (5 bases). Germline V gene sequence: CDR1 DFQATT, CDR2 SNEGSKA (reference sequence). Trimming took off 6 bases at V and 10 bases at J, with 18 bases between the two ends. The CDR3 contains 12 residues. Here the CDR3 DNA reads TGCAGTGCAACGACAGCCACCTCTGGAGCTTTCTTT. Translating gives CSATTATSGAFF.

This clonotype was counted only a few times. This rearrangement joins TRBV30 to TRBJ2-7; 7 bases are a match to TRBD1. J was trimmed by 1 base and V by 1 base; bases with no gene match: 4. This CDR3 spans 14 amino acids. Germline CDR1 is GTSNPN and CDR2 is SVGIG (reference sequence). This CDR3 reads CAWSGGGRSYEQYF. DNA of the CDR3: TGTGCCTGGAGTGGAGGGGGCAGGTCCTACGAGCAGTACTTC.

This clonotype has a count of ten or more. J is TRBJ2-1 and V is TRBV7-2; D may be TRBD2 (5 bases). Trimming took 3 bases from V and 12 from J, leaving 12 bases between them. Germline lookup yields CDR1 SGHTA and CDR2 FQGNSA. The CDR3 runs 12 residues. CDR3 residues: CASSFGGSGQFF. The CDR3 DNA reads TGTGCCAGCAGCTTCGGCGGGTCTGGGCAGTTCTTC. The whole variable domain, remainder taken from reference TRBV7-2 and TRBJ2-1, is GAGVSQSPSNKVTEKGKDVELRCDPISGHTALYWYRQSLGQGLEFLIYFQGNSAPDKSGLPSDRFSAERTGGSVSTLTIQRTQQEDSAVYLCASSFGGSGQFFGPGTRLTVL.

This clonotype came up many times. The chain couples TRBV7-3 to TRBJ2-4, with 8 bases identical to TRBD2. Germline V gene sequence: CDR1 SGHTA, CDR2 FQGTGA. This CDR3 region has 15 residues. Losses at the gene ends were 5 bases for V and 9 bases for J; bases not matched to a gene: 12. The CDR3: CASSRESGRSSIQYF. The CDR3 DNA reads as TGTGCCAGCAGCCGTGAAAGCGGGAGAAGTAGCATTCAGTACTTC.

By sample fraction, this clonotype is medium-sized. The V gene is TRBV7-2, the J gene TRBJ2-3; D gene unclear. V lost 1 base and J lost 8, with 13 bases in between. Germline V gene sequence: CDR1 SGHTA, CDR2 FQGNSA. The CDR3 loop spans 14 amino acids. CDR3 nucleotide sequence: TGTGCCAGCAGCTTAGATAAAGTTCAGGTTACGCAGTATTTT. Amino acid sequence: CASSLDKVQVTQYF.

Ten or more counts support this clonotype. The J gene is TRBJ2-2, the V gene TRBV7-9; possible D gene TRBD1, 5 bases. The V end was cut by 2 bases, the J end by 4 bases, with 8 bases between. The CDR3 runs 14 residues. From germline, CDR1 is SEHNR and CDR2 FQNEAQ (reference sequence). The CDR3 coding sequence is TGTGCCAGCAGCTTACGGCAGGGCACCGGGGAGCTGTTTTTT. Translating gives CASSLRQGTGELFF.

This clonotype was counted many times. This rearrangement joins TRBV20-1 to TRBJ1-1; D uncertain. The germline V gene has CDR1 DFQATT and CDR2 SNEGSKA (reference sequence). Trimming removed 1 base at V and 7 bases at J, with 13 bases between. CDR3 size: 13 residues. CDR3 in amino acids: CSARVWQRVEAFF. Here the CDR3 DNA reads TGCAGTGCTAGAGTATGGCAAAGAGTTGAAGCTTTCTTT.

Ten or more counts support this clonotype. The gene calls are TRBV12-3 or TRBV12-4 and TRBJ1-4; no clear D. V lost 2 bases, J lost 4 bases, and 8 bases lay in between. CDR3 length equals 14 residues. The CDR3 DNA reads as TGTGCCAGCAGTTTAAGGTCCCTTAATGAAAAACTGTTTTTT. It specifies CASSLRSLNEKLFF.

This clonotype was seen at least ten times. The gene calls are TRBV7-6 and TRBJ1-2, with no clear D. Germline CDR1 and CDR2: SGHVS and FNYEAQ. The CDR3 has 14 amino acids. Trimming removed 1 base at V and 4 bases at J, with 10 bases between. Here the CDR3 DNA reads TGTGCCAGCAGCTTAGAAGCGTCCTCCTATGGCTACACCTTC. Protein sequence: CASSLEASSYGYTF.

The genes are TRBV27 and TRBJ1-1; 7 positions match TRBD1. With V trimmed by 5 bases and J by 4 bases, 16 bases remained unmatched. The CDR3 is 17 amino acids. Germline CDR1 is MNHEY and CDR2 is SMNVEV (reference sequence). The CDR3 loop reads CASSPPVGQSRGTEAFF. The CDR3 coding sequence is TGTGCCAGCAGTCCACCCGTGGGACAGTCCAGAGGCACTGAAGCTTTCTTT.

This clonotype was seen at least ten times. The V call is TRBV12-3 or TRBV12-4, the J call TRBJ2-7; D might be TRBD1 or TRBD2, each matching 5 bases. There are 13 residues in the CDR3. V shed 5 bases and J shed 3 bases, with 11 bases lying between them. The CDR3 bases are TGTGCCAGCAGTCACGGGGCCTTCTACGAGCAGTACTTC. It codes for CASSHGAFYEQYF.

This clonotype is termed medium-sized. CDR3 in amino acids: CASSLNLVYEQYF. The CDR3, as DNA: TGTGCCAGCAGCTTAAACCTGGTGTACGAGCAGTACTTC. The rearrangement joins TRBV11-2 to TRBJ2-7; D unresolved. V was pared by 2 bases and J by 4 bases, with 9 bases between. This CDR3 has 13 amino acids. The germline V gene encodes CDR1 SGHAT and CDR2 FQNNGV.

This clonotype was detected many times. The rearrangement joins TRBV4-1 to TRBJ1-5, with a possible D match to TRBD1 (6 bases). The CDR3 loop spans 13 amino acids. CDR1 is MGHRA and CDR2 is YSYEKL in the germline V gene. With 5 bases removed from V and 7 bases from J, the gap between germline ends came to 12 bases. The CDR3 bases are TGCGCCAGCAGCTGGGGGCCTCGGCAGCCCCAGCATTTT. Its protein product is CASSWGPRQPQHF.

This clonotype has a count of ten or more. The chain employs TRBV20-1 and TRBJ1-5; 10 bases map to TRBD1. The CDR3 has 15 residues. From germline, CDR1 is DFQATT and CDR2 SNEGSKA (reference sequence). After removal of 3 bases from V and 6 bases from J, the junction contained 8 bases not matched to a gene. CDR3 DNA sequence: TGCAGTGCTAGTACAGGGACAGGGGAGGCTCAGCCCCAGCATTTT. It specifies CSASTGTGEAQPQHF.

The V gene is TRBV29-1, the J gene TRBJ1-1, with no clear D. Germline V gene sequence: CDR1 SQVTM, CDR2 ANQGSEA. The CDR3 loop spans 14 amino acids. The V and J ends lost 0 bases and 1 base respectively, with 9 bases between them. CDR3 coding DNA: TGCAGCGTTGAAGACGCCCTAGAGAACACTGAAGCTTTCTTT. Residues: CSVEDALENTEAFF.

By share of the sample, this clonotype is medium-sized. The rearrangement joins TRBV20-1 to TRBJ2-1; D gene uncertain. Germline loops: CDR1 DFQATT, CDR2 SNEGSKA (reference sequence). The CDR3 loop spans 15 amino acids. V lost 6 bases, J lost 5 bases, and 20 bases lay in between. The DNA of the CDR3 is TGCAGTGCCGCGCCCCTAGGAACTTACGACAATGAGCAGTTCTTC. It translates to CSAAPLGTYDNEQFF.

This clonotype has a count of ten or more. The CDR3 loop is CASGRGSAGQQYF. The DNA for the CDR3 is TGTGCCTCTGGTCGGGGGTCGGCGGGTCAGCAGTACTTC. J is TRBJ2-7 and V is TRBV30, with a tentative D call TRBD2 (6 bases). Germline V CDR1 and CDR2: GTSNPN, SVGIG (reference sequence). The CDR3 consists of 13 residues. Deletions cut 7 bases from V and 8 bases from J, with 21 bases between. The full variable domain, with the rest looked up from reference TRBV30 and TRBJ2-7, is SQTIHQWPATLVQPVGSPLSLECTVEGTSNPNLYWYRQAAGRGLQLLFYSVGIGQISSEVPQNLSASRPQDRQFILSSKKLLLSDSGFYLCASGRGSAGQQYFGPGTRLTVT.

This clonotype was detected many times. This chain uses TRBV4-3 with TRBJ2-1, with TRBD2 matching 10 bases. The CDR3 sequence is 17 residues long. The V gene's germline CDR1 is LGHNA and CDR2 YSLEER. V gave up 3 bases and J gave up 2 bases; unmatched junction bases: 7. CDR3 nucleotide sequence: TGCGCCAGCAGCCAGGAAAATAGCGGGGGGACCTACAATGAGCAGTTCTTC. It yields the protein CASSQENSGGTYNEQFF.

The V gene is TRBV4-2, the J gene TRBJ2-3; D might be TRBD1 (5 bases). With 2 bases removed from V and 5 bases from J, the gap between germline ends came to 8 bases. The germline V gene has CDR1 LGHNA and CDR2 YNFKEQ. There are 13 residues in the CDR3. The CDR3 DNA is TGTGCCAGCAGCCAAAGCAGGGAAGATACGCAGTATTTT. It specifies CASSQSREDTQYF.

In its sample, this clonotype is medium-sized (0.01 to 0.1%). V gene TRBV19 combines with J gene TRBJ2-4, with TRBD1 matching over 7 bases. Germline values: CDR1 LNHDA, CDR2 SQIVND (reference sequence). The CDR3 extends over 16 amino acids. Germline trimming cut 7 bases from V and 11 bases from J; bases unmatched to any gene: 20. The chain's CDR3 is CASTRTSLVGGSLQYF. The CDR3 nucleotides read TGTGCCAGTACCAGAACCTCACTTGTAGGGGGCAGTCTTCAGTACTTC.

This clonotype was observed many times. The rearrangement joins TRBV12-3 or TRBV12-4 to TRBJ1-2; 7 bases are a match to TRBD1. This CDR3 region has 16 residues. V shed 5 bases, J shed 6 bases, and the junction held 15 bases outside the gene matches. The CDR3 protein is CASSLRGGGTVHGYTF. The CDR3 DNA sequence: TGTGCCAGCAGTCTAAGGGGTGGCGGGACAGTACATGGCTACACCTTC.

This clonotype was picked up many times. V is TRBV5-1 and J is TRBJ2-2, with a tentative D call TRBD1 (6 bases). Looked up from germline, CDR1 is SGHRS and CDR2 is YFSETQ. CDR3 length equals 16 residues. V lost 3 bases, J lost 1 base, and 13 bases lay in between. The CDR3 loop is CASSYQGRLNTGELFF. The CDR3 DNA reads TGCGCCAGCAGCTATCAGGGGAGATTGAACACCGGGGAGCTGTTTTTT.

This clonotype was found many times. The chain combines TRBV6-4 with TRBJ2-2, with unresolved D. V dropped 2 bases and J dropped 2 bases, with 0 bases sitting between them. The CDR3 extends over 12 amino acids. CDR1 MRHNA and CDR2 SNTAGT come from the germline V gene. CDR3 sequence (DNA): TGTGCCAGCAGTGACAACACCGGGGAGCTGTTTTTT. Translation gives CASSDNTGELFF.

This clonotype appeared many times. The chain employs TRBV29-1 and TRBJ1-5; no firm D call. Trimming took off 1 base at V and 4 bases at J, with 8 bases between the two ends. There are 13 residues in the CDR3. The V gene's germline CDR1 is SQVTM and CDR2 ANQGSEA. The CDR3 sequence is CSVEVNGNQPQHF. The CDR3 nucleotides read TGCAGCGTTGAAGTCAACGGGAATCAGCCCCAGCATTTT.

This clonotype was observed at least ten times. This sequence joins TRBV29-1 and TRBJ2-3, with D unresolved. This CDR3 has 12 amino acids. Trimming took 4 bases from V and 1 from J, leaving 6 bases between them. The germline V gene encodes CDR1 SQVTM and CDR2 ANQGSEA. CDR3 nucleotide sequence: TGCAGCGTTGTGAAGGGCACAGATACGCAGTATTTT. Protein: CSVVKGTDTQYF.

This clonotype has more than one count but fewer than ten. The chain joins TRBV20-1 to TRBJ1-1; no firm D call. This CDR3 contains 15 residues. Germline loops: CDR1 DFQATT, CDR2 SNEGSKA (reference sequence). V lost 0 bases and J 5 bases, leaving 16 bases between the germline ends. The CDR3 nucleotides are TGCAGTGCTAGAGATGGAAGAGGGCGCTCGACTGAAGCTTTCTTT. Amino acids: CSARDGRGRSTEAFF.

This clonotype was seen more than once but under ten times. The chain employs TRBV11-3 and TRBJ2-5; 10 nucleotides line up with TRBD2. CDR1 SGHNT and CDR2 YENEEA come from the germline V gene. V gave up 2 bases and J gave up 1 base; unmatched junction bases: 1. The CDR3 consists of 15 residues. Here the CDR3 reads CASSLSGGAQETQYF. The CDR3 DNA follows: TGTGCCAGCAGCTTAAGCGGGGGGGCCCAAGAGACCCAGTACTTC.

This clonotype was counted at least ten times. The J gene is TRBJ2-7, the V gene TRBV3-1; TRBD1 might be the D (5 bases). This CDR3 is built from 16 residues. CDR1 and CDR2 from the germline V gene are LGHDT and YNNKEL (reference sequence). V lost 0 bases, J lost 2 bases, and 14 bases lay in between. This CDR3 is CASSQEQGSSPYEQYF. In nucleotides, the CDR3 is TGTGCCAGCAGCCAAGAGCAGGGTTCGTCCCCCTACGAGCAGTACTTC.

This clonotype was found many times. The chain links TRBV7-6 to TRBJ2-5; D not resolved. V was pared by 3 bases and J by 5 bases, with 7 bases between. In germline, CDR1 is SGHVS, CDR2 FNYEAQ. This CDR3 region has 12 residues. CDR3 sequence: CASSFVVETQYF. The CDR3 nucleotides read TGTGCCAGCAGCTTCGTTGTCGAGACCCAGTACTTC.

The table lists this clonotype with many counts. The V gene is TRBV3-1, the J gene TRBJ2-7; D remains unclear. CDR3 length: 12 residues. CDR1 and CDR2 (germline): LGHDT, YNNKEL (reference sequence). V gave up 3 bases and J gave up 5 bases, with 8 bases separating them. The CDR3 spells CASSHLGNEQYF. Here the CDR3 DNA reads TGTGCCAGCAGCCATCTCGGTAACGAGCAGTACTTC.